Listed below are T cell receptor beta chains from one sample, sequenced in a study of blood T cell repertoires in COVID-19. The protocol was immunoSEQ multiplex PCR, while the TCRdb copy is restricted to in-frame clones and leaves out a portion. The sample contains approximately 300,000 clones, more than 90% of which appear only once. Sequencing input: PBMCs or T cells enriched from blood (not recorded which). The receptors stem from a woman in her thirties who had been exposed to COVID-19. Both conserved end residues are trimmed from each CDR3. Clone sizes are given selectively: once, few, many, or a class where the clone is expanded.

clone_size j_call v_call cdr3_aa
- TRBJ1-2 TRBV6-6 ASSATGRNTYGYT
- TRBJ1-1 TRBV10-3 AIRQTGSNTEAF
- TRBJ1-2 TRBV5-4 ASSLPRGFGGYT
- TRBJ1-2 TRBV19 ASSITGGSYGYT
- TRBJ2-5 TRBV5-8 ASSLIAGGETQY
- TRBJ1-2 TRBV28 ASSHRGSYGYT
- TRBJ1-2 TRBV4-1 ASSSLGGGYYGYT
- TRBJ2-2 TRBV19 ASSTRQGNTGELF
few TRBJ1-2 TRBV7-2 ASRAAEDGYT
- TRBJ1-2 TRBV6-2/TRBV6-3 ASSPWESGQYGYT
once TRBJ2-1 TRBV11-3 ASSLWRRGGYNEQF
- TRBJ2-1 TRBV29-1 SVVGGKSSYNEQF
- TRBJ2-7 TRBV14 ASSQDFVSEQY